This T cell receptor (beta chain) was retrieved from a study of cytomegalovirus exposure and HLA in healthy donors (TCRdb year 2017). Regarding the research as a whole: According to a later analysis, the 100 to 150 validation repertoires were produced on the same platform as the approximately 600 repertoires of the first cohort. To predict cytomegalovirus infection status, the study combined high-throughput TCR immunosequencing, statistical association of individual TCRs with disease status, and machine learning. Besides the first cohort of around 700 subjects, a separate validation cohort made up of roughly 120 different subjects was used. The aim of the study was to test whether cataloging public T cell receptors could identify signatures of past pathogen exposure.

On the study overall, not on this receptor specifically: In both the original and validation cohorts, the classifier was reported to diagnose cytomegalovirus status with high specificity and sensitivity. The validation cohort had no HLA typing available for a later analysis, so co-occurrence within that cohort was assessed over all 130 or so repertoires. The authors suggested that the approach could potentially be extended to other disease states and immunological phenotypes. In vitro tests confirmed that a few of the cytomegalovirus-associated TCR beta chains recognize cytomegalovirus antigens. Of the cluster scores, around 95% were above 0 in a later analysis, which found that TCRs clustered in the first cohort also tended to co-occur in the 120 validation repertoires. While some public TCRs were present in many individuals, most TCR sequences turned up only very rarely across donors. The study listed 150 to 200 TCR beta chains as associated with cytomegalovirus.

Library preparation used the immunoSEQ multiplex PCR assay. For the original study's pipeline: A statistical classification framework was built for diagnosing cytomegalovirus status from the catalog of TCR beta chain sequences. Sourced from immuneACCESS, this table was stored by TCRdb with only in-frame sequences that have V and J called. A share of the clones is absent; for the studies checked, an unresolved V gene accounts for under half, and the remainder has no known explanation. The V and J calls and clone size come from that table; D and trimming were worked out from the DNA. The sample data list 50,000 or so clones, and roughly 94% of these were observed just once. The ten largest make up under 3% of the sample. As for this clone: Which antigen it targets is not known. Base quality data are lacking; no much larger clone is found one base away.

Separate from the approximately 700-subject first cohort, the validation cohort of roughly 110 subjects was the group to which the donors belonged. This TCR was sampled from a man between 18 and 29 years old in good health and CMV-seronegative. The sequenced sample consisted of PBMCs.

The nucleotide sequence is TGCAGCGTTGAACTTAGATCGGGCGGGAAAGCACGCGAGCAGTACTTC. This is translated as CSVELRSGGKAREQYF. Recombination linked TRBV29-1 to TRBJ2-7; TRBD2 is perhaps the D gene, given 6 matching bases. CDR1 is given as SQVTM and CDR2 as ANQGSEA, both from the germline V gene. From cysteine to phenylalanine, the CDR3 is 16 amino acids long. The DNA shown is the 48-base CDR3, in frame from base 1. The junction shows trimming of 2 bases on V and 6 bases on J, plus 23 bases between the germline ends.